These 30 T cell receptor beta chains came from one sample sequenced in a study of post-analysis software for immune sequencing data (dated by TCRdb to 2013 to 2016). The paper as a whole reports these results and caveats: Patients showed significantly higher frequencies than controls for about 5 TRBV segments, among them TRBV5-6, TRBV5-1 and TRBV20-1.

Their cognate antigens are unknown. Libraries were constructed by PCR. Sequencer: Illumina HiSeq 2500. Unique molecular identifiers were incorporated into TCR beta cDNA libraries to reduce PCR and sequencing biases. TCRdb reworked the public reads: Q25 trimming with fastp, MiXCR clone assembly, productive beta chains retained. Under each unique CDR3 protein, matching rows form one entry showing the most common genes and DNA. This sample has about 430,000 distinct CDR3 sequences in its table, and approximately 39% of those were observed once. Clones ranked in the top ten supply about 8% of the sample. Sequencing was carried out using blood. The receptors here all came from a girl aged 2 to 9 with multiple sclerosis.

A few counts support this clonotype. One junction end does not reproduce the germline sequence, and a read error may be involved. The V call is TRBV6-5, the J call TRBJ2-1; a weak D match, TRBD2 (6 bases). CDR1 and CDR2 (germline): MNHEY, SVGAGI. The CDR3 sequence is 18 residues long. CDR3 loop: CASSYSIPGLTSHNEQFF. In nucleotides, the CDR3 is TGTGCCAGCAGTTACTCGATTCCGGGACTTACCTCCCACAATGAGCAGTTCTTC.

V and J are TRBV6-4 and TRBJ2-3; 7 bases align to TRBD2. CDR3 size: 15 residues. The germline V gene encodes CDR1 MRHNA and CDR2 SNTAGT. The V and J ends lost 6 bases and 0 bases, in that order; junction bases with no gene match: 6. Written as DNA, the CDR3 is TGTGCCAGCAGCGTTAGCGGGTCTAGCACAGATACGCAGTATTTT. Its protein product is CASSVSGSSTDTQYF.

The V gene is TRBV25-1, the J gene TRBJ2-5; 7 bases match TRBD2. CDR1 MGHDK and CDR2 SYGVNS come from the germline V gene. V trimming: 3 bases; J trimming: 4 bases; junction bases outside the gene matches: 2. This CDR3 comprises 13 residues. The CDR3 is CASSEGGRETQYF. For the CDR3, the DNA is TGTGCCAGCAGTGAGGGCGGGAGAGAGACCCAGTACTTC.

This chain connects TRBV7-8 to TRBJ2-4; D is unresolved. Gene TRBJ2-7 matches the end of the DNA better, so the J call may be wrong. This CDR3 region has 15 residues. From germline, CDR1 is SGHVS and CDR2 FQNEAQ. DNA of the CDR3: TGTGCCAGCAGCTTAGAGAGGAAAACCTCCTACGAGCAGTACTTC. Its protein is CASSLERKTSYEQYF.

The CDR3 reads CAIRGLAGESSYNEQFF. The CDR3 DNA is TGTGCCATCAGGGGACTAGCGGGGGAGAGCTCCTACAATGAGCAGTTCTTC. This chain uses TRBV10-3 with TRBJ2-1; 14 bases are shared with TRBD2. The CDR3 runs 17 residues. V was clipped by 6 bases and J by 0 bases; unmatched bases: 4. The germline V gene has CDR1 ENHRY and CDR2 SYGVKD.

This sequence joins TRBV21-1 and TRBJ2-5; the DNA was not compared with TRBD2, the D call given in the table. TRBV21-1 is assigned pseudogene status. The CDR3 is 16 residues long. CDR3 DNA: TGTGCCAGCAGCAAATTTCCTAGCGGGATGGTCTGGACCCAGTACTTC. Translated: CASSKFPSGMVWTQYF.

This clonotype was recorded a few times. The rearrangement uses TRBV20-1 and TRBJ1-2, with D maybe TRBD1 (6 bases). CDR1 and CDR2 from the germline V gene are DFQATT and SNEGSKA (reference sequence). V was shortened by 6 bases and J by 8 bases, with 19 bases between the two germline ends. The CDR3 runs to 13 residues. The CDR3 here is CSALTQGRRGYTF. DNA for the CDR3: TGCAGTGCCCTAACCCAGGGGCGGCGGGGCTACACCTTC.

The chain employs TRBV7-2 and TRBJ2-5; possibly TRBD1 for D (5 bases). In germline, CDR1 is SGHTA, CDR2 FQGNSA. V shed 1 base and J shed 1 base, with 13 bases lying between them. The CDR3 runs to 16 residues. The CDR3 sequence is CASSLVVRQSQETQYF. CDR3 nucleotide sequence: TGTGCCAGCAGCTTAGTGGTGAGACAGAGCCAAGAGACCCAGTACTTC.

The chain joins TRBV20-1 to TRBJ2-5; no firm D call. V dropped 7 bases and J dropped 1 base, with 7 bases sitting between them. Germline CDR1 and CDR2: DFQATT and SNEGSKA (reference sequence). The CDR3 is 11 residues long. The chain's CDR3 is CSVLSQETQYF. The CDR3 DNA sequence: TGCAGTGTACTGAGCCAAGAGACCCAGTACTTC.

This clonotype was found a few times. The genes are TRBV29-1 and TRBJ2-3, with D unclear. The germline V and J ends were trimmed by 6 bases and 2 bases, with 12 bases remaining between them. This CDR3 has 13 amino acids. Germline CDR1 reads SQVTM; CDR2 reads ANQGSEA. The CDR3 loop reads CSVASVLTDTQYF. Here the CDR3 DNA reads TGCAGCGTCGCCAGTGTCCTCACAGATACGCAGTATTTT.

V usage is TRBV5-6 and J usage is TRBJ2-1, with no clear D. CDR1 is SGHDT and CDR2 is YYEEEE in the germline V gene. The CDR3 totals 11 residues. Trimming cost V 2 bases and J 15 bases, with 12 bases left between them. CDR3 sequence (DNA): TGTGCCAGCAGCTTAACAAACAGTTGGTTCTTC. Translated, it gives CASSLTNSWFF.

This chain links TRBV6-1 with TRBJ1-4; D perhaps matches TRBD1 (6 bases). The CDR3 runs to 15 residues. CDR1 is MNHNS, CDR2 SASEGT, per germline. V was clipped by 2 bases and J by 7 bases, with 14 bases between them. CDR3 in amino acids: CASSELGQDFEKLFF. In nucleotides, the CDR3 is TGTGCCAGCAGTGAACTGGGACAAGACTTTGAAAAACTGTTTTTT.

The sample holds a few counts of this clonotype. The rearrangement links TRBV15 to TRBJ1-6; D not resolved. In germline, CDR1 is LNHNV, CDR2 YYDKDF (reference sequence). V lost 1 base to trimming and J lost 7 bases, with 5 bases between them. The CDR3 consists of 13 residues. CDR3 in amino acids: CATSRGLNSPLHF. The CDR3 nucleotides are TGTGCCACCAGCAGAGGCCTAAATTCACCCCTCCACTTT.

This sequence joins TRBV20-1 and TRBJ2-3; 15 bases line up with TRBD2. The CDR3 spans 16 residues. V trimming: 3 bases; J trimming: 4 bases; junction bases outside the gene matches: 5. CDR1 DFQATT and CDR2 SNEGSKA come from the germline V gene (reference sequence). CDR3 residues: CSASGTSGRLADTQYF. CDR3 in DNA: TGCAGTGCTAGTGGGACTAGCGGGAGGTTAGCAGATACGCAGTATTTT.

The V gene is TRBV29-1, the J gene TRBJ1-1; a possible D gene is TRBD1 (5 bases). The V gene lost 6 bases and the J gene lost 0 bases, with 11 bases spanning the gap. CDR3 length equals 13 residues. Germline V gene lookup returns CDR1 SQVTM and CDR2 ANQGSEA. The chain's CDR3 is CSVQGRLNTEAFF. In nucleotides, the CDR3 is TGCAGCGTCCAGGGACGGTTGAACACTGAAGCTTTCTTT.

The V gene is TRBV9, the J gene TRBJ2-1, with TRBD1 matching 10 bases. The ends lost 0 bases at V and 10 bases at J; junction bases unmatched: 7. CDR3 length: 15 residues. Germline V gene data show CDR1 as SGDLS and CDR2 as YYNGEE. Here the CDR3 reads CASSVEGQGLQEQFF. Here the CDR3 DNA reads TGTGCCAGCAGCGTAGAGGGACAGGGGTTACAGGAGCAGTTCTTC. The entire variable domain, with the rest obtained from reference TRBV9 and TRBJ2-1, is as follows: DSGVTQTPKHLITATGQRVTLRCSPRSGDLSVYWYQQSLDQGLQFLIQYYNGEERAKGNILERFSAQQFPDLHSELNLSSLELGDSALYFCASSVEGQGLQEQFFGPGTRLTVL.

This rearrangement joins TRBV6-6 to TRBJ2-5, with D perhaps TRBD1 or TRBD2 (5 bases each). The ends were cut back, 2 bases at V and 1 base at J, with 8 bases in the middle. Germline V gene data show CDR1 as MNHNY and CDR2 as SVGAGI (reference sequence). The CDR3 has 14 residues. The CDR3 sequence: CASSYNGGQETQYF. In DNA, the CDR3 is TGTGCCAGCAGTTACAATGGGGGCCAAGAGACCCAGTACTTC.

This clonotype was counted a few times. The V and J genes are TRBV15 and TRBJ2-7; D is unresolved. Germline CDR1 LNHNV, CDR2 YYDKDF (reference sequence). Trimming removed 5 bases from V and 4 bases from J, with 12 bases in between. CDR3 length equals 13 residues. In DNA, the CDR3 is TGTGCCACCAGCGGGTCCCTGTTTTACGAGCAGTACTTC. It is translated as CATSGSLFYEQYF.

The sample holds a few counts of this clonotype. This chain uses TRBV4-1 with TRBJ2-5; D is perhaps TRBD2 (6 bases). V gave up 4 bases and J gave up 1 base, with 19 bases separating them. CDR1 is MGHRA and CDR2 is YSYEKL in the germline V gene. There are 17 residues in the CDR3. CDR3 bases: TGCGCCAGCAGCCCAGACGGAGGGGCAGGTCTCCAAGAGACCCAGTACTTC. The encoded protein is CASSPDGGAGLQETQYF.

This clonotype was detected only a few times. V and J are TRBV12-3 or TRBV12-4 and TRBJ2-5; TRBD2 agrees at 11 bases. The CDR3 covers 16 residues. V was pared by 3 bases and J by 2 bases, with 5 bases of the junction left unmatched. The CDR3 region has the DNA TGTGCCAGCAGTTTGTCGGGACTAGCGGAACAAGAGACCCAGTACTTC. Protein: CASSLSGLAEQETQYF.

This chain joins TRBV7-7 and TRBJ2-3, with D unclear. V was shortened by 5 bases and J by 3 bases, with 15 bases between the two germline ends. The CDR3 runs 15 residues. The germline gives CDR1 SSHAT, CDR2 FNYEAQ (reference sequence). The CDR3 DNA follows: TGTGCCAGCAGCGCCGATCCCTCACCTACAGATACGCAGTATTTT. Translated: CASSADPSPTDTQYF.

This chain links TRBV18 with TRBJ2-1; D not certain. CDR3 length equals 13 residues. The V and J ends lost 0 bases and 8 bases respectively, with 8 bases between them. In germline, CDR1 is KGHSH, CDR2 LQKENI. Written as DNA, the CDR3 is TGTGCCAGCTCACCACCGAGGAGCGATGAGCAGTTCTTC. Encoded protein: CASSPPRSDEQFF. The full variable domain, its missing parts supplied by reference TRBV18 and TRBJ2-1, is NAGVMQNPRHLVRRRGQEARLRCSPMKGHSHVYWYRQLPEEGLKFMVYLQKENIIDESGMPKERFSAEFPKEGPSILRIQQVVRGDSAAYFCASSPPRSDEQFFGPGTRLTVL.

This clonotype was counted a few times. The rearrangement joins TRBV7-2 to TRBJ1-5; D is uncertain. In germline, CDR1 is SGHTA, CDR2 FQGNSA. V lost 4 bases and J lost 3, with 10 bases in between. The CDR3 loop spans 14 amino acids. This CDR3 reads CASSSRQINQPQHF. The CDR3 DNA reads as TGTGCCAGCAGCTCCCGGCAGATCAATCAGCCCCAGCATTTT.

The gene calls are TRBV14 and TRBJ2-1, with 11 bases that match TRBD2. The CDR3 covers 16 residues. The germline CDR1 and CDR2 sequences are SGHDN and FVKESK. J lost 7 bases, V lost 4 bases, and 9 bases had no gene match. CDR3 bases: TGTGCCAGCAGCCCTCGAGATAGCGGGGGGGTAAATGAGCAGTTCTTC. It translates to CASSPRDSGGVNEQFF.

This chain uses TRBV4-1 with TRBJ2-7, with 8 bases matching TRBD1. This CDR3 has 17 amino acids. With V trimmed by 4 bases and J by 7 bases, 18 bases remained unmatched. The germline CDR1 and CDR2 sequences are MGHRA and YSYEKL. The CDR3 coding sequence is TGCGCCAGCAGCCTACTCAAAGGGACAGGACTTACGGAAGAGCAGTACTTC. It translates to CASSLLKGTGLTEEQYF.

This chain uses TRBV5-5 with TRBJ2-5; 7 bases fit TRBD1. Germline CDR1 is SGHKS and CDR2 is YYEKEE (reference sequence). The CDR3 consists of 16 residues. The junction had 10 bases not matched to a gene; V was cut back by 0 bases and J by 5 bases. The CDR3 loop reads CASSLARDRVSETQYF. The DNA for the CDR3 is TGTGCCAGCAGCTTGGCTAGAGACAGGGTCTCGGAGACCCAGTACTTC.

This clonotype showed up just a few times. The chain carries TRBV6-4 and TRBJ2-3; no clear D gene. Germline V gene sequence: CDR1 MRHNA, CDR2 SNTAGT. V lost 1 base, J lost 6 bases, and 8 bases lay in between. This CDR3 spans 13 amino acids. CDR3 amino acids: CASSDYGSDTQYF. Written as DNA, the CDR3 is TGTGCCAGCAGTGACTATGGATCGGATACGCAGTATTTT.

The chain links TRBV9 to TRBJ2-5; 8 positions match TRBD1. CDR3 length equals 14 residues. The germline CDR1 and CDR2 sequences are SGDLS and YYNGEE. Germline trimming cut 2 bases from V and 11 bases from J; bases unmatched to any gene: 11. CDR3 sequence: CASSVQGAHGEQYF. In DNA form, the CDR3 reads TGTGCCAGCAGCGTGCAGGGGGCCCATGGAGAGCAGTACTTC.

This chain links TRBV5-1 with TRBJ2-1; D is uncertain. The CDR3 loop spans 11 amino acids. V lost 5 bases and J 13 bases, leaving 13 bases between the germline ends. CDR1 and CDR2 (germline): SGHRS, YFSETQ. CDR3 in DNA: TGCGCCAGCAGTCTCCAAGAGACCCAGTTCTTC. Translation: CASSLQETQFF.

This clonotype was detected only a few times. The rearrangement links TRBV20-1 to TRBJ2-5; TRBD2 agrees at 7 bases. The V gene end was trimmed by 0 bases and the J gene end by 2 bases; junction bases not matched to a gene: 12. The germline gives CDR1 DFQATT, CDR2 SNEGSKA (reference sequence). The CDR3 extends over 17 amino acids. The DNA of the CDR3 is TGCAGTGCTAGAGATCCCGGACTAGTGATCGTTCAAGAGACCCAGTACTTC. It specifies CSARDPGLVIVQETQYF.